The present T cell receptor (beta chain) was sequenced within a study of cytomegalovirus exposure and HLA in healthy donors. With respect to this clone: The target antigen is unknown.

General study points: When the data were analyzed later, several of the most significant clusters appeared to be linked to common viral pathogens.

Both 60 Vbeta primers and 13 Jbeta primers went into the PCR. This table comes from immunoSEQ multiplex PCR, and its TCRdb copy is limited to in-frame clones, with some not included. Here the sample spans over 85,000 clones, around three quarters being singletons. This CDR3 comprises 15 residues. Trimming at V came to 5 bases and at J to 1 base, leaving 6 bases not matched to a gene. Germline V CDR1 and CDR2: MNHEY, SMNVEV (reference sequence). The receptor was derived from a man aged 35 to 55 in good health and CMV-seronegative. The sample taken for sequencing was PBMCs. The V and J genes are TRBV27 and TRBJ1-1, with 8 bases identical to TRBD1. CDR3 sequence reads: CASSEFGTGNTEAFF. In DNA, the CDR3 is TGTGCCAGCAGTGAGTTCGGGACAGGGAACACTGAAGCTTTCTTT.